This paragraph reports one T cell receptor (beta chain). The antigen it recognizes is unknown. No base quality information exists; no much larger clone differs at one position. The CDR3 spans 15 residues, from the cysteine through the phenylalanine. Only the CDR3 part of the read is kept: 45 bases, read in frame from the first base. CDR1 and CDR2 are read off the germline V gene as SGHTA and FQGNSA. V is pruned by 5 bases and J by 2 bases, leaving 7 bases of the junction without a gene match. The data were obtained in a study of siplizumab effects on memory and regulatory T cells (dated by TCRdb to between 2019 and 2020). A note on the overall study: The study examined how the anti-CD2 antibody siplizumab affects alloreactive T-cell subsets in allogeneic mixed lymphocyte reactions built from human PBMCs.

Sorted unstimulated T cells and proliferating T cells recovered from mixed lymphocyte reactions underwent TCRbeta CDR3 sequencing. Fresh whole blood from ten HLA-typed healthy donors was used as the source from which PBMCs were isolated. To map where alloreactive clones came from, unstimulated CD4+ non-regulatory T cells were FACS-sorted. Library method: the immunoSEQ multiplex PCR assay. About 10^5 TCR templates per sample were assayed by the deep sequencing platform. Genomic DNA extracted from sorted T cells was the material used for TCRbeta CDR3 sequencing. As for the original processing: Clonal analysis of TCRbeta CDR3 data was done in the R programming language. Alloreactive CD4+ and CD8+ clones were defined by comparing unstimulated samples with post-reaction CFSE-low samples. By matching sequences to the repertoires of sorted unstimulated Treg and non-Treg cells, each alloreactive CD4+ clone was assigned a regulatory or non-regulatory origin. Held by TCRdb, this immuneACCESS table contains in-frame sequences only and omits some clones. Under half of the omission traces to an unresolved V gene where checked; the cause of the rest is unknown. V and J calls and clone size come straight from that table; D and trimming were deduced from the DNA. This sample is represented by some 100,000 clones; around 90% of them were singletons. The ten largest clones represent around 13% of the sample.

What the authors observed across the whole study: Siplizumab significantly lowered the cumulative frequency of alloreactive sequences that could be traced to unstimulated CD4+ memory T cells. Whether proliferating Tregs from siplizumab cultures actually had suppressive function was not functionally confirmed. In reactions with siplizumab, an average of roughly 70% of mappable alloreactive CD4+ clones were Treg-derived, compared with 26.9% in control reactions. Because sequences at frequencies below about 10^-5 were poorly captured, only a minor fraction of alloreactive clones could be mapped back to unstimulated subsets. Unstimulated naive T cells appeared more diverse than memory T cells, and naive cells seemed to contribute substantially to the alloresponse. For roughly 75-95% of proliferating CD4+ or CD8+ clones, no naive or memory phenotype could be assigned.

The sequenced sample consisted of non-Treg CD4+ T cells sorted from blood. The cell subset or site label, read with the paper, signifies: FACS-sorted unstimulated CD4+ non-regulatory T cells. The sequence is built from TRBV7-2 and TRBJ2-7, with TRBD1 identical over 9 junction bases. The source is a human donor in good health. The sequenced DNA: TGTGCCAGCAGCGGAGGCCGGGACAGGGCCTACGAGCAGTACTTC. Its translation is CASSGGRDRAYEQYF.